The T cell receptor (beta chain) described here comes from a study of T cells after yellow fever vaccination. Study-wide context: Where fractions had low cell numbers, libraries were prepared from them with the SMART-Seq v4 Ultra Low Input RNA kit.

This clonotype was seen a handful of times. Its matching antigen is unknown. Findings and caveats of the study: Abundant bulk-derived clonotypes could contaminate FACS-sorted repertoires. Detected again after the booster were most primary-vaccination clones, at nearly 97% CD4 and 88% CD8.

As TCR cDNA was made by 5'RACE template switching, a universal primer site and UMIs were added. MiXCR, applied by TCRdb to the 5' RACE reads, yields one record per CDR3 protein. The data contain a few hundred thousand distinct CDR3 sequences, 8.7% of them singletons. This CDR3 is built from 17 residues. The germline CDR1 and CDR2 sequences are SEHNR and FQNEAQ (reference sequence). The germline V and J ends were trimmed by 1 base and 5 bases, with 15 bases remaining between them. V and J are TRBV7-9 and TRBJ1-6; a weak D match, TRBD1 (5 bases). This TCR came from a man between 18 and 29 years old who received the YFV17D yellow fever vaccine. The specimen comprised PBMCs, sampled on the day of the first yellow fever vaccination. CDR3 DNA sequence: TGTGCCAGCAGCTTAGGGCCAGGGCTGTTGGATAATTCACCCCTCCACTTT. Protein: CASSLGPGLLDNSPLHF.